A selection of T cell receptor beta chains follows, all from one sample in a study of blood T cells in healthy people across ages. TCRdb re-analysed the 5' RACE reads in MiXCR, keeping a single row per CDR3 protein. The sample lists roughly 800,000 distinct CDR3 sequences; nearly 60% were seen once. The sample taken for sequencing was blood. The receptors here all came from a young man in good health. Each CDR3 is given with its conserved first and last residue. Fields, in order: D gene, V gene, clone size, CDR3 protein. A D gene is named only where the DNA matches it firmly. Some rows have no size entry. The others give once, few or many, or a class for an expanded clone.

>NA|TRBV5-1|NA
CASSTRELNTEAFF
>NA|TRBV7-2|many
CASSPRTRGYGQFF
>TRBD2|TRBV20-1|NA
CSARDSSGRVSYEQYF
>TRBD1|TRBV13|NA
CASSPDRGGHEQYF
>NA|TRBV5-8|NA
CASSLEFGPSSSYEQYF
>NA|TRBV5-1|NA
CASSLGNYSYEQYF
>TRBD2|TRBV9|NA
CASCPSGRNEQFF
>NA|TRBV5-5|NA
CASSDYDSYEQYF
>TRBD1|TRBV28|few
CASSLHGTGGYEQYF
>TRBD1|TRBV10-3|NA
CAISRTGGSSETQYF
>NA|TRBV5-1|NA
CASSLTGPGYGYTF
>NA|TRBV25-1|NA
CASSDASIQETQYF
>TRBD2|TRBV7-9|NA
CASSLRAGLAGRGNEQYF
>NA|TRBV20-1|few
CSARAVNTEAFF
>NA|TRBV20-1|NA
CSALGRMAYF
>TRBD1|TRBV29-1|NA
CSAQGTEINYEQYF
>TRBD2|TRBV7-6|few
CASSLVAGREQYF
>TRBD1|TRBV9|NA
CASSPRPPDRAHEQFF
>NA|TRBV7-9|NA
CASSLAGVSNEQFF
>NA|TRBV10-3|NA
CAISESKYNEQFF
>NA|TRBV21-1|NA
CASSRYPGAGPNYGYTF
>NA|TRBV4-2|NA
CASSQVGGRGEKLFF
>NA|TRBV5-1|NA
CASSGTSTPTDTQYF
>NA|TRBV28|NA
CASKVRSLSYNEQFF
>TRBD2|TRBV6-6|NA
CASSKTLAGKKETQYF
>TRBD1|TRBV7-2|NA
CASSPQTGVNAFF
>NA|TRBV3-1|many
CASSLLSRENGYTF
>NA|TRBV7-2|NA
CASSLAGGHSYEQYF
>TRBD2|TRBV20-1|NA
CSALAGGGYNEQFF